A selection of T cell receptor beta chains follows, all from one sample in a study of OX40 agonist ivuxolimab in advanced cancers. TCRdb's copy holds only in-frame clones and misses some; the assay was immunoSEQ multiplex PCR. Here the sample spans around 76,000 clones, approximately 90% being singletons. Material: CD4+ or CD8+ T cells sorted from blood, obtained in a trial of the OX40 agonist ivuxolimab. The receptors were gathered from an adult with an advanced solid tumor such as melanoma, head and neck, liver or kidney cancer. Both conserved end residues are part of each CDR3. A D gene is named only where the DNA matches it firmly. Only part of the rows carry a size: once, few, many, or a class if the clone is expanded.

abundance: NA
v_gene: TRBV6-5
j_gene: TRBJ1-1
d_gene: NA
CDR3nt: TGTGCCAGCAGTTACAGCAGAGAAGTCACTGAAGCTTTCTTT
CDR3aa: CASSYSREVTEAFF

abundance: NA
v_gene: TRBV7-9
j_gene: TRBJ2-7
d_gene: TRBD1
CDR3nt: TGTGCCAGCAGTTGGACAGGGGGTTATGAGCAGTACTTC
CDR3aa: CASSWTGGYEQYF

abundance: NA
v_gene: TRBV27
j_gene: TRBJ2-2
d_gene: NA
CDR3nt: TGTGCCAGCAGCAGGGATCATACCGGGGAGCTGTTTTTT
CDR3aa: CASSRDHTGELFF

abundance: NA
v_gene: TRBV2
j_gene: TRBJ2-1
d_gene: NA
CDR3nt: TGTGCCAGCAGCCTTAGGAATGAGCAGTTCTTC
CDR3aa: CASSLRNEQFF

abundance: NA
v_gene: TRBV6-1
j_gene: TRBJ2-4
d_gene: NA
CDR3nt: TGTGCCAGCAGCCACAAAAACATTCAGTACTTC
CDR3aa: CASSHKNIQYF

abundance: NA
v_gene: TRBV28
j_gene: TRBJ1-4
d_gene: NA
CDR3nt: TGTGCCAGCAGCCCTACGTCGGGGGCTTCAAGGGAAAAACTGTTTTTT
CDR3aa: CASSPTSGASREKLFF

abundance: few
v_gene: TRBV7-9
j_gene: TRBJ1-2
d_gene: NA
CDR3nt: TGTGCCAGCAGCCCCAGTCTCGGCCATGGCTACACCTTC
CDR3aa: CASSPSLGHGYTF

abundance: once
v_gene: TRBV6-1
j_gene: TRBJ2-1
d_gene: TRBD2
CDR3nt: TGTGCCAGCAGTGAGGCCGGGACTAGCGGGGCCGAAATCCAGTTCTTC
CDR3aa: CASSEAGTSGAEIQFF

abundance: NA
v_gene: TRBV28
j_gene: TRBJ2-7
d_gene: NA
CDR3nt: TGTGCCAGCAGTTTAGGGTACTCCTACGAGCAGTACTTC
CDR3aa: CASSLGYSYEQYF

abundance: NA
v_gene: TRBV14
j_gene: TRBJ1-2
d_gene: TRBD1
CDR3nt: TGTGCCAGCAGCCGGGGACAGCTTAACTATGGCTACACCTTC
CDR3aa: CASSRGQLNYGYTF

abundance: NA
v_gene: TRBV6-5
j_gene: TRBJ2-7
d_gene: NA
CDR3nt: TGTGCCAGCGGACTAAGGGGCGACGAGCAGTACTTC
CDR3aa: CASGLRGDEQYF

abundance: once
v_gene: TRBV6-1
j_gene: TRBJ1-2
d_gene: TRBD1
CDR3nt: TGTGCCAGCAAGACAGGGTTGGGTATTGACTATGGCTACACCTTC
CDR3aa: CASKTGLGIDYGYTF

abundance: NA
v_gene: TRBV11-2
j_gene: TRBJ2-1
d_gene: NA
CDR3nt: TGTGCCAGCAGCTTCCCCGGGACAACCTACAATGAGCAGTTCTTC
CDR3aa: CASSFPGTTYNEQFF

abundance: NA
v_gene: TRBV6-5
j_gene: TRBJ2-1
d_gene: NA
CDR3nt: TGTGCCAGCAGTTACTCTGACGGGTACAATGAGCAGTTCTTC
CDR3aa: CASSYSDGYNEQFF

abundance: NA
v_gene: TRBV5-6
j_gene: TRBJ1-3
d_gene: NA
CDR3nt: TGTGCCAGCAGCATGACAGCTGGAAACACCATATATTTT
CDR3aa: CASSMTAGNTIYF

abundance: NA
v_gene: TRBV6-5
j_gene: TRBJ2-3
d_gene: NA
CDR3nt: TGTGCCAGCAGTCCTTTTCGCGGGGTCACAGATACGCAGTATTTT
CDR3aa: CASSPFRGVTDTQYF

abundance: NA
v_gene: TRBV27
j_gene: TRBJ1-6
d_gene: NA
CDR3nt: TGTGCCAGCAGTGGCTCCTATAATTCACCCCTCCACTTT
CDR3aa: CASSGSYNSPLHF

abundance: NA
v_gene: TRBV6-5
j_gene: TRBJ1-6
d_gene: NA
CDR3nt: TGTGCCAGCAGAGCATGGGACACTAATTCACCCCTCCACTTT
CDR3aa: CASRAWDTNSPLHF

abundance: NA
v_gene: TRBV5-4
j_gene: TRBJ2-3
d_gene: TRBD2
CDR3nt: TGTGCCAGCAGCTTGCGGGGGGAGGTCACGAATACGCAGTATTTT
CDR3aa: CASSLRGEVTNTQYF

abundance: NA
v_gene: TRBV29-1
j_gene: TRBJ2-7
d_gene: NA
CDR3nt: TGCAGCGTTGAAACAGGACTCAGGAGCTCCTACGAGCAGTACTTC
CDR3aa: CSVETGLRSSYEQYF

abundance: NA
v_gene: TRBV6-5
j_gene: TRBJ1-6
d_gene: NA
CDR3nt: TGTGCCAGCAGTTACTCATATAATCCACCCCTCCACTTT
CDR3aa: CASSYSYNPPLHF

abundance: NA
v_gene: TRBV7-2
j_gene: TRBJ1-2
d_gene: NA
CDR3nt: TGTGCCAGCAGCCCCGAGGGGTCCTTTAACTATGGCTACACCTTC
CDR3aa: CASSPEGSFNYGYTF

abundance: NA
v_gene: TRBV30
j_gene: TRBJ2-7
d_gene: NA
CDR3nt: TGTGCCTGGAGCACAGGGATGATGTACGAGCAGTACTTC
CDR3aa: CAWSTGMMYEQYF